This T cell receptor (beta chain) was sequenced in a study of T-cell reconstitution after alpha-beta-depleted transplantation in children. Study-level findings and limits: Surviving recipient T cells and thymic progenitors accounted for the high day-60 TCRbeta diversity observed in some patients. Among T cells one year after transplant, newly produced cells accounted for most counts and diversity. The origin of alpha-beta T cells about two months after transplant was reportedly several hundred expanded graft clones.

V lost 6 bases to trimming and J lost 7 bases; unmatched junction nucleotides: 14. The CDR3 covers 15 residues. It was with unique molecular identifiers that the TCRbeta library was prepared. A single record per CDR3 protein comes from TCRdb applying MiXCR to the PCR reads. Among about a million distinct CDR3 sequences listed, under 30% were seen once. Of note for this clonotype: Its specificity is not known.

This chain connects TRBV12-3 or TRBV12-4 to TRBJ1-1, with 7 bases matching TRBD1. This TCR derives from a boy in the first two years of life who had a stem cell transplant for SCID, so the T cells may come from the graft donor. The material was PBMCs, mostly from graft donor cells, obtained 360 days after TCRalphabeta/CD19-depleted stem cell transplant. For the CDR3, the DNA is TGTGCCAGCAGCCCAAACTTACAGGGGTCTTATGAAGCTTTCTTT. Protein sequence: CASSPNLQGSYEAFF.